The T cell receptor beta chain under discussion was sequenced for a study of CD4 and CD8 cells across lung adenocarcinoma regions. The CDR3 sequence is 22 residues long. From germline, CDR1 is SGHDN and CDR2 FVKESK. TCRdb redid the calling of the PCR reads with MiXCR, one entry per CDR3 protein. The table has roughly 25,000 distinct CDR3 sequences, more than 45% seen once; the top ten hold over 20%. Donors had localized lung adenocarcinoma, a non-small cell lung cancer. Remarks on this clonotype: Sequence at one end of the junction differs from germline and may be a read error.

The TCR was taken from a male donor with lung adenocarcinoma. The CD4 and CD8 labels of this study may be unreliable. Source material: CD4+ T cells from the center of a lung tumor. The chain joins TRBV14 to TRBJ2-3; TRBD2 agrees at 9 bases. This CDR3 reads CASSQEGPAGGSRWLYTDTQYF. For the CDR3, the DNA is TGTGCCAGCAGCCAAGAGGGCCCAGCGGGAGGATCGAGGTGGTTGTACACAGACACGCAGTACTTT.